A selection of T cell receptor beta chains follows, all from one sample in a study of blood T cell repertoires in COVID-19. Here immunoSEQ multiplex PCR was the method, and the copy in TCRdb shows in-frame clones only, minus some. The sample has 250,000 or so clones, roughly 90% seen once. What was sequenced was PBMCs or T cells enriched from blood (not recorded which). These receptors were obtained from a man aged 40-50 years who had been exposed to COVID-19. Both conserved end residues are part of each CDR3. The D gene is left open where the match is weak. Part of the rows lack a size; the others show once, few, many or a class for expanded clones.

size: few
V: TRBV21-1
D: -
J: TRBJ2-7
CDR3: CASSKRTGGMFESYEQYF
DNA: TGTGCCAGCAGCAAGAGGACAGGGGGCATGTTCGAATCCTACGAGCAGTACTTC

size: -
V: TRBV19
D: -
J: TRBJ1-6
CDR3: CATSTGGSYNSPLHF
DNA: TGTGCCACCTCAACCGGGGGCTCCTATAATTCACCCCTCCACTTT

size: -
V: TRBV7-9
D: -
J: TRBJ2-7
CDR3: CASSLTRGYEQYF
DNA: TGTGCCAGCAGCCTCACTCGAGGCTACGAGCAGTACTTC

size: once
V: TRBV24-1
D: -
J: TRBJ2-5
CDR3: CATSETNSDQETQYF
DNA: TGTGCCACCAGTGAGACCAACAGTGACCAAGAGACCCAGTACTTC

size: -
V: TRBV29-1
D: TRBD1
J: TRBJ1-1
CDR3: CSVERKGQVNTEAFF
DNA: TGCAGCGTTGAAAGAAAGGGACAGGTGAACACTGAAGCTTTCTTT

size: -
V: TRBV7-2
D: TRBD1
J: TRBJ1-6
CDR3: CASSIRGTGSGNSPLHF
DNA: TGTGCCAGCAGCATCAGAGGGACAGGGTCTGGGAATTCACCCCTCCACTTT

size: -
V: TRBV7-9
D: TRBD1
J: TRBJ2-1
CDR3: CASTEDRAVNEQFF
DNA: TGTGCCAGCACCGAAGACAGGGCTGTCAATGAGCAGTTCTTC

size: -
V: TRBV9
D: TRBD2
J: TRBJ2-1
CDR3: CASSVARLAVTSSYNEQFF
DNA: TGTGCCAGCAGCGTAGCGAGACTAGCGGTAACTAGCTCCTACAATGAGCAGTTCTTC

size: -
V: TRBV19
D: -
J: TRBJ2-5
CDR3: CASSETGGVTETQYF
DNA: TGTGCCAGTAGCGAAACCGGGGGAGTCACGGAGACCCAGTACTTC

size: -
V: TRBV5-5
D: TRBD1
J: TRBJ2-2
CDR3: CASSSDRARTGELFF
DNA: TGTGCCAGCAGCTCAGACAGGGCGCGGACCGGGGAGCTGTTTTTT

size: once
V: TRBV19
D: TRBD2
J: TRBJ2-7
CDR3: CASSITSGLLYEQYF
DNA: TGTGCCAGTAGTATAACTAGCGGGCTACTTTACGAGCAGTACTTC

size: -
V: TRBV2
D: TRBD2
J: TRBJ2-2
CDR3: CAGRLAANTGELFF
DNA: TGTGCCGGGCGGCTAGCGGCGAACACCGGGGAGCTGTTTTTT

size: -
V: TRBV27
D: -
J: TRBJ1-6
CDR3: CASSLSHRENSPLHF
DNA: TGTGCCAGCAGTTTATCGCACCGAGAGAATTCACCCCTCCACTTT

size: -
V: TRBV12-3/TRBV12-4
D: -
J: TRBJ1-1
CDR3: CASSYSQSGEAFF
DNA: TGTGCCAGCAGTTATTCCCAATCGGGAGAAGCTTTCTTT

size: -
V: TRBV11-3
D: TRBD1
J: TRBJ2-7
CDR3: CASSLVTGTYEQYF
DNA: TGTGCCAGCAGCTTAGTGACAGGGACGTACGAGCAGTACTTC

size: -
V: TRBV18
D: -
J: TRBJ2-7
CDR3: CASSPAYLDEQYF
DNA: TGTGCCAGCTCACCAGCCTATCTTGACGAGCAGTACTTC

size: -
V: TRBV13
D: TRBD1
J: TRBJ1-1
CDR3: CASSFFGTVNTEAFF
DNA: TGTGCCAGCAGCTTTTTCGGGACAGTGAACACTGAAGCTTTCTTT

size: -
V: TRBV19
D: -
J: TRBJ1-3
CDR3: CASSARMGRDTIYF
DNA: TGTGCCAGTAGCGCTCGGATGGGCCGCGACACCATATATTTT

size: -
V: TRBV3-1/TRBV3-2
D: -
J: TRBJ1-1
CDR3: CASSPPVRGLAEAFF
DNA: TGTGCCAGCAGCCCGCCGGTAAGAGGTCTTGCTGAAGCTTTCTTT

size: -
V: TRBV5-1
D: TRBD1
J: TRBJ2-7
CDR3: CASSLGQGSTYEQYF
DNA: TGCGCCAGCAGCTTAGGACAGGGCAGCACCTACGAGCAGTACTTC

size: -
V: TRBV28
D: -
J: TRBJ2-1
CDR3: CASSSQYNEQFF
DNA: TGTGCCAGCAGTTCCCAGTACAATGAGCAGTTCTTC

size: few
V: TRBV6-2/TRBV6-3
D: -
J: TRBJ2-3
CDR3: CASSPLMGQSYTDTQYF
DNA: TGTGCCAGCAGCCCTCTTATGGGCCAGAGCTACACAGATACGCAGTATTTT

size: -
V: TRBV28
D: TRBD1
J: TRBJ2-7
CDR3: CASSPGQGSSYEQYF
DNA: TGTGCCAGCAGCCCTGGACAGGGGTCATCCTACGAGCAGTACTTC

size: -
V: TRBV6-5
D: TRBD1
J: TRBJ1-2
CDR3: CASSTRDRAYYGYTF
DNA: TGTGCCAGCAGTACGAGGGACAGGGCTTATTATGGCTACACCTTC

size: -
V: TRBV5-4
D: -
J: TRBJ1-3
CDR3: CASSAEQGSGNTIYF
DNA: TGTGCCAGCAGCGCAGAACAGGGCTCTGGAAACACCATATATTTT

size: -
V: TRBV28
D: TRBD1
J: TRBJ1-5
CDR3: CASSTRQGQGNQPQHF
DNA: TGTGCCAGCAGTACGCGACAGGGACAGGGCAATCAGCCCCAGCATTTT

size: -
V: TRBV19
D: TRBD1
J: TRBJ1-2
CDR3: CASRGQRNYGYTF
DNA: TGTGCCAGTAGGGGACAGCGTAACTATGGCTACACCTTC

size: -
V: TRBV6-5
D: -
J: TRBJ1-2
CDR3: CASSLHRNYGYTF
DNA: TGTGCCAGCAGTTTGCACAGGAACTATGGCTACACCTTC

size: -
V: TRBV28
D: TRBD1
J: TRBJ1-1
CDR3: CASSDPTGGNTEAFF
DNA: TGTGCCAGCAGTGACCCTACAGGGGGGAACACTGAAGCTTTCTTT

size: once
V: TRBV9
D: -
J: TRBJ1-1
CDR3: CASSVGPGDTEAFF
DNA: TGTGCCAGCAGCGTAGGCCCAGGGGACACTGAAGCTTTCTTT

size: once
V: TRBV2
D: TRBD1
J: TRBJ1-1
CDR3: CASRGQGNTEAFF
DNA: TGTGCCAGCAGGGGACAGGGGAACACTGAAGCTTTCTTT

size: -
V: TRBV4-1
D: -
J: TRBJ1-1
CDR3: CASSHHPDSNTEAFF
DNA: TGCGCCAGCAGCCATCACCCCGACAGTAACACTGAAGCTTTCTTT

size: -
V: TRBV11-3
D: TRBD2
J: TRBJ2-7
CDR3: CASSLDPSGSEQYF
DNA: TGTGCCAGCAGCTTAGATCCCAGCGGGAGCGAGCAGTACTTC

size: -
V: TRBV28
D: -
J: TRBJ1-2
CDR3: CASIDRETGWLANYGYTF
DNA: TGTGCCAGCATAGACCGGGAAACAGGGTGGTTAGCTAACTATGGCTACACCTTC

size: few
V: TRBV6-4
D: -
J: TRBJ2-5
CDR3: CASSDGRVGETQYF
DNA: TGTGCCAGCAGTGACGGCAGGGTGGGCGAGACCCAGTACTTC

size: -
V: TRBV5-1
D: -
J: TRBJ1-1
CDR3: CASSQGQGYPTEAFF
DNA: TGCGCCAGCAGCCAGGGCCAGGGATACCCAACTGAAGCTTTCTTT

size: -
V: TRBV14
D: TRBD2
J: TRBJ2-1
CDR3: CASSQWTSGSPHNEQFF
DNA: TGTGCCAGCAGCCAATGGACTAGCGGGAGCCCCCACAATGAGCAGTTCTTC

size: -
V: TRBV7-9
D: -
J: TRBJ1-3
CDR3: CASSLSGSGNTIYF
DNA: TGTGCCAGCAGCTTATCCGGCTCTGGAAACACCATATATTTT

size: few
V: TRBV5-6
D: -
J: TRBJ1-2
CDR3: CASSVQGKDYGYTF
DNA: TGTGCCAGCAGCGTCCAGGGGAAGGACTATGGCTACACCTTC

size: -
V: TRBV5-5
D: TRBD1
J: TRBJ2-2
CDR3: CASSLDWQGAQTGELFF
DNA: TGTGCCAGCAGCTTGGATTGGCAGGGGGCGCAGACCGGGGAGCTGTTTTTT

size: once
V: TRBV6-2/TRBV6-3
D: TRBD2
J: TRBJ2-7
CDR3: CASSYSDSGGSYEQYF
DNA: TGTGCCAGCAGTTACTCTGACAGCGGGGGATCCTACGAGCAGTACTTC

size: -
V: TRBV6-4
D: TRBD2
J: TRBJ2-3
CDR3: CASTDPGLADPQITYPSTDTQYF
DNA: TGTGCCAGCACTGACCCGGGACTAGCGGATCCACAGATCACATATCCCAGCACAGATACGCAGTATTTT

size: -
V: TRBV10-3
D: TRBD2
J: TRBJ2-1
CDR3: CAISETWEGSYNEQFF
DNA: TGTGCCATCAGTGAGACGTGGGAGGGTTCCTACAATGAGCAGTTCTTC

size: -
V: TRBV9
D: TRBD1
J: TRBJ1-4
CDR3: CASSPGQGEKLFF
DNA: TGTGCCAGCAGCCCCGGACAGGGGGAAAAACTGTTTTTT

size: -
V: TRBV19
D: -
J: TRBJ2-1
CDR3: CASSMSGVNEQFF
DNA: TGTGCCAGTAGTATGTCGGGAGTGAATGAGCAGTTCTTC

size: -
V: TRBV19
D: -
J: TRBJ2-7
CDR3: CASSMKGKYEQYF
DNA: TGTGCCAGTAGTATGAAGGGGAAATACGAGCAGTACTTC

size: -
V: TRBV5-1
D: -
J: TRBJ2-1
CDR3: CASSAETDYNEQFF
DNA: TGCGCCAGCAGCGCCGAGACAGATTACAATGAGCAGTTCTTC

size: -
V: TRBV10-3
D: TRBD2
J: TRBJ2-3
CDR3: CAISRLAGVSTDTQYF
DNA: TGTGCCATCAGTAGACTAGCGGGAGTGAGCACAGATACGCAGTATTTT

size: -
V: TRBV4-1
D: TRBD1
J: TRBJ1-4
CDR3: CASSHLPGQGNEKLFF
DNA: TGCGCCAGCAGCCATCTTCCGGGACAGGGAAATGAAAAACTGTTTTTT

size: -
V: TRBV30
D: TRBD2
J: TRBJ2-1
CDR3: CAWTGTSVNEQFF
DNA: TGTGCCTGGACCGGGACTAGCGTCAATGAGCAGTTCTTC

size: -
V: TRBV24-1
D: -
J: TRBJ2-5
CDR3: CATIRGRGETQYF
DNA: TGTGCCACTATCAGGGGACGTGGAGAGACCCAGTACTTC

size: -
V: TRBV21-1
D: -
J: TRBJ2-4
CDR3: CASSKCDWKSIQYF
DNA: TGTGCCAGCAGCAAATGCGACTGGAAAAGCATTCAGTACTTC

size: -
V: TRBV19
D: TRBD1
J: TRBJ1-1
CDR3: CASSPRDRGQAFF
DNA: TGTGCCAGTAGTCCCCGGGACAGGGGGCAGGCTTTCTTT

size: -
V: TRBV28
D: TRBD1
J: TRBJ2-1
CDR3: CASSLWGARDSSSSYNEQFF
DNA: TGTGCCAGCAGTTTATGGGGGGCTAGGGACAGCTCAAGCTCCTACAATGAGCAGTTCTTC

size: -
V: TRBV11-3
D: -
J: TRBJ2-5
CDR3: CASSLGRDSETQYF
DNA: TGTGCCAGCAGCTTAGGGCGGGATTCAGAGACCCAGTACTTC

size: -
V: TRBV11-3
D: -
J: TRBJ1-4
CDR3: CASSLINHGEKLFF
DNA: TGTGCCAGCAGCTTAATCAATCACGGTGAAAAACTGTTTTTT

size: -
V: TRBV10-2
D: -
J: TRBJ1-1
CDR3: CASAGVLTEAFF
DNA: TGCGCCAGCGCAGGGGTTTTAACTGAAGCTTTCTTT